This T cell receptor (beta chain) stems from a study of glioma-infiltrating T cells after dendritic cell vaccination. Study-wide background: Autologous tumor lysate-pulsed dendritic cell vaccination was given between the early 2000s and the early 2010s.

Selection required adequate fresh-frozen tumor tissue plus more than two years' survival data. TCRB CDR3 was amplified from 2 ug genomic DNA or less. Sequencing used immunoSEQ multiplex PCR; TCRdb keeps in-frame clones, though not all of them. The sample contains over 55,000 clones, approximately 81% of which appear only once. This receptor was obtained from a human donor with glioblastoma. The specimen comprised blood, sampled before dendritic cell vaccination.

The CDR3 loop is CASSLGVYSNQPQHF. As DNA, the CDR3 is TGTGCCAGCAGCTTAGGCGTTTATAGCAATCAGCCCCAGCATTTT. The J gene is TRBJ1-5, the V gene TRBV7-2; no reliable D call. V lost 1 base, J lost 0 bases, and 7 bases lay in between. The CDR3 loop spans 15 amino acids. CDR1 SGHTA and CDR2 FQGNSA come from the germline V gene.